The next 2 T cell receptor beta chains were all read from a single sample in a study of a mutant IDH1 vaccine in newly diagnosed glioma. These receptors' targets are unknown. TCRdb's copy holds only in-frame clones and misses some; the assay was immunoSEQ multiplex PCR. The table lists about 120,000 clones, around four fifths of them singletons. Regarding time point: week 11, during vaccination. All doses held 300 ug of mutant IDH1 20-mer peptide, with topical imiquimod. The sample consisted of PBMCs, taken from a glioma patient whose treatment included an IDH1 peptide vaccine. The source is a man aged 35 to 55 with glioma.

This chain uses TRBV5-1 with TRBJ1-5; D is unresolved. With 3 bases removed from V and 1 base from J, the gap between germline ends came to 11 bases. The CDR3 is made up of 15 amino acids. CDR1 and CDR2 from the germline V gene are SGHRS and YFSETQ. The CDR3 sequence is CASSSYPGSNQPQHF. The DNA of the CDR3 is TGCGCCAGCAGCTCATACCCCGGGAGCAATCAGCCCCAGCATTTT. The complete variable domain, with remaining parts taken from reference TRBV5-1 and TRBJ1-5, reads KAGVTQTPRYLIKTRGQQVTLSCSPISGHRSVSWYQQTPGQGLQFLFEYFSETQRNKGNFPGRFSGRQFSNSRSEMNVSTLELGDSALYLCASSSYPGSNQPQHFGDGTRLSIL.

The CDR3 DNA follows: TGCGCCAGCAGCTTGGAGGGGAGGGGCGAGCAGTACTTC. Translation: CASSLEGRGEQYF. The chain joins TRBV5-1 to TRBJ2-7, with 7 nucleotides matching TRBD2. The CDR3 has 13 amino acids. CDR1 SGHRS and CDR2 YFSETQ come from the germline V gene. The trim removed 0 bases at V and 6 bases at J, leaving 3 bases unmatched. Supplemented by reference TRBV5-1 and TRBJ2-7, the full variable domain reads KAGVTQTPRYLIKTRGQQVTLSCSPISGHRSVSWYQQTPGQGLQFLFEYFSETQRNKGNFPGRFSGRQFSNSRSEMNVSTLELGDSALYLCASSLEGRGEQYFGPGTRLTVT.